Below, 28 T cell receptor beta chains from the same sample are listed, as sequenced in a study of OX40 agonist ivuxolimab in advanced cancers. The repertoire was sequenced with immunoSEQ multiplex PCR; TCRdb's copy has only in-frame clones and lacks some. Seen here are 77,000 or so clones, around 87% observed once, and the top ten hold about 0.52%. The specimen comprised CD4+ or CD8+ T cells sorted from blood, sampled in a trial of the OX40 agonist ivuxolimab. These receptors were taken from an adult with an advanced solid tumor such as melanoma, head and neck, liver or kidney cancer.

The CDR3 DNA reads as TGTGCCAGTAGTTCAGGGGGGGGAGTATTTAATTCACCCCTCCACTTT. Translation: CASSSGGGVFNSPLHF. This chain connects TRBV19 to TRBJ1-6; 7 bases map to TRBD1. The CDR3 consists of 16 residues. CDR1 and CDR2 from the germline V gene are LNHDA and SQIVND (reference sequence). With V trimmed by 5 bases and J by 6 bases, 10 bases remained unmatched.

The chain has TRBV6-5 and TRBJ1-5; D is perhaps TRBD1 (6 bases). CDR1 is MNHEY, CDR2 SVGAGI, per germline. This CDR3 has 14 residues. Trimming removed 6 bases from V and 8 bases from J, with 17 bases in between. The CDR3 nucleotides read TGTGCCAGCAGCTCGACGGACAGCCGAAAGCCCCAGCATTTT. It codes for CASSSTDSRKPQHF.

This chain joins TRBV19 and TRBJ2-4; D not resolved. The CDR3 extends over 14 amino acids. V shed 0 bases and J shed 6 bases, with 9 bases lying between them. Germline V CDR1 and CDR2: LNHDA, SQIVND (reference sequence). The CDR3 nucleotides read TGTGCCAGTAGTATAGATAGGTGGGCAAACATTCAGTACTTC. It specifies CASSIDRWANIQYF. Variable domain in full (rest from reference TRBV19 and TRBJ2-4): DGGITQSPKYLFRKEGQNVTLSCEQNLNHDAMYWYRQDPGQGLRLIYYSQIVNDFQKGDIAEGYSVSREKKESFPLTVTSAQKNPTAFYLCASSIDRWANIQYFGAGTRLSVL.

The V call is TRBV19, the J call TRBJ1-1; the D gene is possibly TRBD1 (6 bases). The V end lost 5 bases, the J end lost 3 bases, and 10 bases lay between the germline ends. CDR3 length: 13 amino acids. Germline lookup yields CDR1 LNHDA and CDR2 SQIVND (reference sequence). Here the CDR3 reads CASSAYRDTEAFF. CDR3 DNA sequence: TGTGCCAGTAGTGCTTACAGGGACACTGAAGCTTTCTTT.

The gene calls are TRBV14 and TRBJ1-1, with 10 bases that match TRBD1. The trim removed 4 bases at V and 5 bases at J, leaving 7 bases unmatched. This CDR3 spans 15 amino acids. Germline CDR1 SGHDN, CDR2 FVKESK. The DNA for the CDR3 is TGTGCCAGCAGCCTAGAGACAGGGGGCCGGACTGAAGCTTTCTTT. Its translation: CASSLETGGRTEAFF.

CDR3 amino acids: CASSLGNPVIYEQYF. For the CDR3, the DNA is TGTGCCAGCAGTTTAGGAAACCCTGTCATCTACGAGCAGTACTTC. The J gene is TRBJ2-7, the V gene TRBV6-6; D gene unclear. This CDR3 has 15 residues. Trimming took off 4 bases at V and 3 bases at J, with 16 bases between the two ends. Germline-derived CDR1 and CDR2 are MNHNY and SVGAGI (reference sequence).

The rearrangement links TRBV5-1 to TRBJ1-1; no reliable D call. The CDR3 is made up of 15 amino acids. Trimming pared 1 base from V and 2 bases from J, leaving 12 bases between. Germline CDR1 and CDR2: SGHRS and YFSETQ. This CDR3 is CASSLIAGRNTEAFF. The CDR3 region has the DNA TGCGCCAGCAGCTTGATTGCGGGGAGAAACACTGAAGCTTTCTTT.

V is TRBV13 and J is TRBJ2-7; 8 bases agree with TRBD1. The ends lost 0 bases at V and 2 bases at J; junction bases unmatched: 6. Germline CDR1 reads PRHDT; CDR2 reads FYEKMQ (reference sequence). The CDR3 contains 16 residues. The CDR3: CASSLGGAGGPYEQYF. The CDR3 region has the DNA TGTGCCAGCAGCTTAGGTGGTGCAGGGGGCCCCTACGAGCAGTACTTC.

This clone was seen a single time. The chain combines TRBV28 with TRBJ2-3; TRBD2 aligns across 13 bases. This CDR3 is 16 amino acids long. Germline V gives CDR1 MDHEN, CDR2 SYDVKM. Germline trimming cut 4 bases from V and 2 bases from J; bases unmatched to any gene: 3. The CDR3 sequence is CASSWGLAGFTDTQYF. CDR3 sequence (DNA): TGTGCCAGCAGTTGGGGACTAGCGGGGTTCACAGATACGCAGTATTTT.

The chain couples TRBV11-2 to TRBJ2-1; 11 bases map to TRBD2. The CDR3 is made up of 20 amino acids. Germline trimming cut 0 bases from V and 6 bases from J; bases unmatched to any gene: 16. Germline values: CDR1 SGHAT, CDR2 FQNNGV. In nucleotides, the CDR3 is TGTGCCAGCAGCTTAGAGGAGACTAGCGGGGTATTTCGAATGAGCAATGAGCAGTTCTTC. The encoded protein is CASSLEETSGVFRMSNEQFF.

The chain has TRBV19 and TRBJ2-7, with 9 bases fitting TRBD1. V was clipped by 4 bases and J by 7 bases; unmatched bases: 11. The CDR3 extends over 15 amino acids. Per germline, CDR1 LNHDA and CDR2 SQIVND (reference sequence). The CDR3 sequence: CASSTGTGRTREQYF. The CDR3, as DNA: TGTGCCAGTAGTACCGGGACAGGGAGGACGAGGGAGCAGTACTTC.

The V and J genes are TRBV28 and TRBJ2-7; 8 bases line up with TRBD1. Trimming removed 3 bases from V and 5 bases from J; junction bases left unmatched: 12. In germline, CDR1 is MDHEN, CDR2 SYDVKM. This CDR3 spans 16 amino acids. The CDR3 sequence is CASSFGSGGAAHEQYF. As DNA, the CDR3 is TGTGCCAGCAGTTTCGGCTCAGGGGGCGCGGCCCACGAGCAGTACTTC. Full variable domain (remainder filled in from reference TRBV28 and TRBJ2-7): DVKVTQSSRYLVKRTGEKVFLECVQDMDHENMFWYRQDPGLGLRLIYFSYDVKMKEKGDIPEGYSVSREKKERFSLILESASTNQTSMYLCASSFGSGGAAHEQYFGPGTRLTVT.

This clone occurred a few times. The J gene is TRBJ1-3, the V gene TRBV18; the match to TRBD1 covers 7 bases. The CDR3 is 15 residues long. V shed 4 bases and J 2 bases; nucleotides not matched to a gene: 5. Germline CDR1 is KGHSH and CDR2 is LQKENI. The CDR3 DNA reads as TGTGCCAGCTCACAGGGGGCAAATCCTGGAAACACCATATATTTT. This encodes CASSQGANPGNTIYF.

This CDR3 reads CASNPLAGAYNEQFF. DNA for the CDR3: TGTGCCAGCAACCCACTAGCGGGAGCTTACAATGAGCAGTTCTTC. The rearrangement links TRBV6-6 to TRBJ2-1, with 11 bases identical to TRBD2. Germline assignment: CDR1 MNHNY and CDR2 SVGAGI (reference sequence). V gave up 7 bases and J gave up 4 bases; unmatched junction bases: 6. The CDR3 length is 15 residues.

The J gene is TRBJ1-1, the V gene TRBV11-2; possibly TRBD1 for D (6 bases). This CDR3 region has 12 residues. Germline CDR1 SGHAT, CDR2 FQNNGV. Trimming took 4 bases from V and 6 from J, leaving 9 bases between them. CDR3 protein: CASSSTGSEAFF. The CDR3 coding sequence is TGTGCCAGCAGCTCTACAGGGTCTGAAGCTTTCTTT.

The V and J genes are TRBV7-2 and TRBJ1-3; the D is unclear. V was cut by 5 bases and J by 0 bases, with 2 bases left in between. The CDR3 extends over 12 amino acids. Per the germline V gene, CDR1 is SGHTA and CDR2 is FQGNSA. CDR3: CASSISGNTIYF. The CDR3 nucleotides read TGTGCCAGCAGCATCTCTGGAAACACCATATATTTT.

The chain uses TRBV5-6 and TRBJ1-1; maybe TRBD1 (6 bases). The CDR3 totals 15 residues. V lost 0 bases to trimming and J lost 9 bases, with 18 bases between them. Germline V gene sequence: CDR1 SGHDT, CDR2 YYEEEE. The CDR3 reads CASSLAVTGIPQAFF. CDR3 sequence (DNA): TGTGCCAGCAGCTTGGCCGTAACAGGGATACCCCAAGCTTTCTTT.

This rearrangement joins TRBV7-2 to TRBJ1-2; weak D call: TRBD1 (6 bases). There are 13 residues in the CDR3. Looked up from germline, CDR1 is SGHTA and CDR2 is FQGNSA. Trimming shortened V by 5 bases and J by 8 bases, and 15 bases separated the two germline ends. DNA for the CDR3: TGTGCCAGCAGCCCTCAACAGGGTCGGGGCTACACCTTC. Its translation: CASSPQQGRGYTF. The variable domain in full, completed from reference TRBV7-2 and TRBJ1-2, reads GAGVSQSPSNKVTEKGKDVELRCDPISGHTALYWYRQSLGQGLEFLIYFQGNSAPDKSGLPSDRFSAERTGGSVSTLTIQRTQQEDSAVYLCASSPQQGRGYTFGSGTRLTVV.

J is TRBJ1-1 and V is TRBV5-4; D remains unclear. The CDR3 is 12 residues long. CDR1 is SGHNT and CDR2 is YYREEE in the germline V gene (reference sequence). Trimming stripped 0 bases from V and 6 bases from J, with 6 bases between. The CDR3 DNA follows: TGTGCCAGCAGCTTGGGCCAACCTGAAGCTTTCTTT. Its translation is CASSLGQPEAFF.

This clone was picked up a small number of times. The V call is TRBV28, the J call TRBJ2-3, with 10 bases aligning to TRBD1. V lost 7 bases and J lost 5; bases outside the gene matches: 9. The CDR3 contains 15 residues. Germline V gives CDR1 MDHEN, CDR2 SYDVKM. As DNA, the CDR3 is TGTGCCAGCAAGTCTGGACAGGGGGATTTAGATACGCAGTATTTT. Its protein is CASKSGQGDLDTQYF.

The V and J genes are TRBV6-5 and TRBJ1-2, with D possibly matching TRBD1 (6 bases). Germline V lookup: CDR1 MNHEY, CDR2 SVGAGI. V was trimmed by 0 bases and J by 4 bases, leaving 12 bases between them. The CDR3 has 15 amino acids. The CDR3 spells CASSYSGARVYGYTF. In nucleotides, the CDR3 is TGTGCCAGCAGTTACTCGGGGGCTAGGGTCTATGGCTACACCTTC.

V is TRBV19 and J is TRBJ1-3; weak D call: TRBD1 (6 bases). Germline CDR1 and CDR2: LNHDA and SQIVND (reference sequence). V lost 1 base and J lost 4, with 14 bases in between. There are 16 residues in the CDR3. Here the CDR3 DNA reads TGTGCCAGTAGTATAGTGGGGGCGGCTTCCGGAAACACCATATATTTT. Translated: CASSIVGAASGNTIYF.

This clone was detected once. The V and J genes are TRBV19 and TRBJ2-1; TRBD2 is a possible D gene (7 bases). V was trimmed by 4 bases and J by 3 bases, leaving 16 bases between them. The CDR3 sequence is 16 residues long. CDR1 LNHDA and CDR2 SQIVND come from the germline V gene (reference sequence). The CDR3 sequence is CASSSTAGAIYNEQFF. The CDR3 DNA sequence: TGTGCCAGTAGTAGTACGGCGGGGGCTATCTACAATGAGCAGTTCTTC.

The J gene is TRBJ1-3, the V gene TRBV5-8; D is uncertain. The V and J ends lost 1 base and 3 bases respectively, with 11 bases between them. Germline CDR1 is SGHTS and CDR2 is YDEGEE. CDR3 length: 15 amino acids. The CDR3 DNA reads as TGTGCCAGCAGCTTGAGGGCAGCGGGTGGAAACACCATATATTTT. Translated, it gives CASSLRAAGGNTIYF.

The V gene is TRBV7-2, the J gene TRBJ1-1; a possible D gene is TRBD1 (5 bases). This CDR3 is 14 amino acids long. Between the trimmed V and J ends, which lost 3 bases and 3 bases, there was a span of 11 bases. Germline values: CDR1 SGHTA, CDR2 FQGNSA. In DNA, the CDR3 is TGTGCCAGCAGCTTGGTCCAGGGTTACACTGAAGCTTTCTTT. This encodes CASSLVQGYTEAFF.

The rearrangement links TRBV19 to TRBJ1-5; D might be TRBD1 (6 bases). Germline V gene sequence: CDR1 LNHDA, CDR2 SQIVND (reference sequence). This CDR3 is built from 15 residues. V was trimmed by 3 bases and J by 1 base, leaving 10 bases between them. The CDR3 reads CASSMGQGSNQPQHF. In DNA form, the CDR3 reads TGTGCCAGTAGTATGGGTCAGGGGAGCAATCAGCCCCAGCATTTT.

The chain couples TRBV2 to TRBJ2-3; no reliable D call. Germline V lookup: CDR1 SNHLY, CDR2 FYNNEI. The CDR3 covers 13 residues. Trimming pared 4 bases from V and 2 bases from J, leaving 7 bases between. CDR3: CASSGIFTDTQYF. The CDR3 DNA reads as TGTGCCAGCAGTGGTATCTTCACAGATACGCAGTATTTT.

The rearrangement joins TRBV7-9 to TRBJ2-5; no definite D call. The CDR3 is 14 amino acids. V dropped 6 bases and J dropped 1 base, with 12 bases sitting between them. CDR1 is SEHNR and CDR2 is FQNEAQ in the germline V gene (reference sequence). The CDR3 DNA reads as TGTGCCAGCAGTTACAGTTTAACCCAAGAGACCCAGTACTTC. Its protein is CASSYSLTQETQYF.